The clone carrying this T cell receptor beta chain was observed at least ten times. Regions amplified from RNA transcripts were the TCR beta CDR3 regions. Using the HTBI primer set, a first-round RT-PCR was run on the TCR CDR3. TCRdb redid the calling of the multiplex PCR reads with MiXCR, one entry per CDR3 protein. The sample carries some 510,000 distinct CDR3 sequences, roughly 20% recorded once. The data stem from a study of T cells in Graves' hyperthyroidism and ophthalmopathy. The CDR3 runs 15 residues. V lost 5 bases, J lost 11 bases, and 24 bases lay in between. Germline assignment: CDR1 MDHEN and CDR2 SYDVKM.

The chain employs TRBV28 and TRBJ1-1; D perhaps matches TRBD1 (5 bases). Sequences were obtained from blood. This TCR was sampled from a man between 18 and 29 years old with Graves' hyperthyroidism. Written as DNA, the CDR3 is TGTGCCAGCAGTCCAGCTGCCGACAGTTCCTATTGGGCTTTCTTT. Amino acid sequence: CASSPAADSSYWAFF.